The clone carrying this T cell receptor (beta chain) was counted only a few times. The antigen is undetermined. With a J-beta primer mix and a sample-barcoded 5' primer, a second PCR ran about 7 to 12 cycles. Every molecule of cDNA carried a tag from a template-switch adaptor with 12 random nucleotides. Via MiXCR, TCRdb re-called the 5' RACE reads, giving one row per CDR3 protein. The sample lists fewer than 1.5 million distinct CDR3 sequences, roughly 45% seen once, with less than 8% in the top ten. This specimen belongs to a study of blood T cells in healthy people across ages. Each donor gave approximately 9.5 milliliters of peripheral blood. Every sample yielded at least 6 million isolated PBMCs. Study observations and caveats: The study found TCR beta diversity correlated strongly with naive T cell percentage.

The CDR3 extends over 17 amino acids. CDR1 and CDR2 from the germline V gene are SEHNR and FQNEAQ (reference sequence). Trimming removed 4 bases at V and 2 bases at J, with 18 bases between. This TCR came from a woman under 30 in good health. The chain employs TRBV7-9 and TRBJ2-1, with a weak D call TRBD1 (7 bases). Sequenced sample: blood. CDR3: CASSSSAGGGPYNEQFF. Here the CDR3 DNA reads TGTGCCAGCAGCTCCTCAGCTGGAGGGGGCCCCTACAATGAGCAGTTCTTC.